These 29 T cell receptor beta chains share one sample of origin, sequenced in a study of CD8 T cells in Susac syndrome. Random hexamers primed reverse transcription of 0.5 to 1 ug RNA. Each CDR3 protein is one row after TCRdb ran MiXCR on the immunoSEQ multiplex PCR reads. The repertoire holds fewer than 200,000 distinct CDR3 sequences, with roughly 94% as singletons. Sequences were obtained from CD4+ T cells from PBMCs. Source of these receptors: a human donor with Susac syndrome.

The rearrangement links TRBV2 to TRBJ1-2; no clear D. The V end lost 1 base, the J end lost 4 bases, and 4 bases lay between the germline ends. This CDR3 spans 12 amino acids. The V gene's germline CDR1 is SNHLY and CDR2 FYNNEI. The CDR3 loop reads CASSEGAYGYTF. The CDR3 DNA reads as TGTGCCAGCAGTGAAGGTGCCTATGGCTACACCTTC.

The J gene is TRBJ1-5, the V gene TRBV5-1; no definite D call. Germline V CDR1 and CDR2: SGHRS, YFSETQ. CDR3 length: 15 amino acids. V was pared by 4 bases and J by 2 bases, with 13 bases between. Written as DNA, the CDR3 is TGCGCCAGCAGCCCTGCTGGGAATGGCAATCAGCCCCAGCATTTT. Encoded protein: CASSPAGNGNQPQHF. Full variable domain (remainder filled in from reference TRBV5-1 and TRBJ1-5): KAGVTQTPRYLIKTRGQQVTLSCSPISGHRSVSWYQQTPGQGLQFLFEYFSETQRNKGNFPGRFSGRQFSNSRSEMNVSTLELGDSALYLCASSPAGNGNQPQHFGDGTRLSIL.

The chain recombines TRBV6-5 with TRBJ2-7; TRBD2 might be the D (5 bases). Trimming stripped 0 bases from V and 1 base from J, with 13 bases between. Germline CDR1 reads MNHEY; CDR2 reads SVGAGI. CDR3 length: 16 residues. The CDR3 reads CASSYSIRLPSYEQYF. CDR3 in DNA: TGTGCCAGCAGTTACTCGATCCGACTACCTTCCTACGAGCAGTACTTC.

The V gene is TRBV29-1, the J gene TRBJ2-7, with a possible D match to TRBD1 (6 bases). Germline V gene lookup returns CDR1 SQVTM and CDR2 ANQGSEA. Trimming shortened V by 3 bases and J by 4 bases, and 10 bases separated the two germline ends. This CDR3 spans 12 amino acids. CDR3 sequence: CSVESDRYEQYF. The CDR3, as DNA: TGCAGCGTTGAGTCCGACAGGTACGAGCAGTACTTC.

The J gene is TRBJ2-2, the V gene TRBV12-5; 9 bases map to TRBD1. V lost 11 bases, J lost 1 base, and 2 bases stayed unmatched. This CDR3 is 13 amino acids long. Looked up from germline, CDR1 is LGHNT and CDR2 is FRNRAP. The CDR3: CAGGQGNTGELFF. CDR3 nucleotide sequence: TGTGCTGGGGGACAGGGGAACACCGGGGAGCTGTTTTTT. The whole variable domain, remainder taken from reference TRBV12-5 and TRBJ2-2, is DARVTQTPRHKVTEMGQEVTMRCQPILGHNTVFWYRQTMMQGLELLAYFRNRAPLDDSGMPKDRFSAEMPDATLATLKIQPSEPRDSAVYFCAGGQGNTGELFFGEGSRLTVL.

The V gene is TRBV20-1, the J gene TRBJ2-7; 9 nucleotides align to TRBD1. Germline-derived CDR1 and CDR2 are DFQATT and SNEGSKA (reference sequence). Trimming cost V 6 bases and J 2 bases; bases outside gene matches: 8. This CDR3 region has 14 residues. In DNA, the CDR3 is TGCAGTGCCGTGGGACAGGGAAAGACCTACGAGCAGTACTTC. This translates into CSAVGQGKTYEQYF.

This clonotype is a singleton in its sample. CDR3 protein: CASSLLQGASAFF. CDR3 in DNA: TGTGCCAGCAGCTTACTACAGGGGGCGAGCGCTTTCTTT. The rearrangement links TRBV7-9 to TRBJ1-1; TRBD1 matches 9 bases. This CDR3 has 13 amino acids. CDR1 and CDR2 (germline): SEHNR, FQNEAQ (reference sequence). V lost 2 bases to trimming and J lost 11 bases; unmatched junction nucleotides: 6.

V usage is TRBV20-1 and J usage is TRBJ2-3; TRBD1 matches at 8 bases. Trimming took 5 bases from V and 6 from J; bases not matched to a gene: 7. The CDR3 spans 13 residues. CDR1 and CDR2 (germline): DFQATT, SNEGSKA (reference sequence). CDR3 DNA: TGCAGTGCTGGGACAGGACGGGGGGATACGCAGTATTTT. It is translated as CSAGTGRGDTQYF.

This chain connects TRBV18 to TRBJ2-4; a possible D gene is TRBD2 (6 bases). This CDR3 is built from 14 residues. V lost 1 base to trimming and J lost 9 bases, with 13 bases between them. The germline gives CDR1 KGHSH, CDR2 LQKENI. CDR3 in amino acids: CASSPLGGGSIQYF. Written as DNA, the CDR3 is TGTGCCAGCTCACCACTCGGGGGTGGGAGCATTCAGTACTTC.

The chain uses TRBV9 and TRBJ2-7; the match to TRBD2 covers 8 bases. The CDR3 runs 15 residues. J gave up 3 bases and V 0 bases, and 5 bases lay outside the gene matches. The germline CDR1 and CDR2 sequences are SGDLS and YYNGEE. CDR3 sequence: CASSVGPTSGYEQYF. CDR3 DNA sequence: TGTGCCAGCAGCGTAGGTCCTACTAGCGGCTACGAGCAGTACTTC. Full variable domain (remainder filled in from reference TRBV9 and TRBJ2-7): DSGVTQTPKHLITATGQRVTLRCSPRSGDLSVYWYQQSLDQGLQFLIQYYNGEERAKGNILERFSAQQFPDLHSELNLSSLELGDSALYFCASSVGPTSGYEQYFGPGTRLTVT.

The chain is built from TRBV12-3 or TRBV12-4 and TRBJ1-5; TRBD1 agrees at 12 bases. The junction had 8 bases not matched to a gene; V was cut back by 6 bases and J by 2 bases. CDR3 length: 17 amino acids. Here the CDR3 DNA reads TGTGCCAGCAGCCCGGGACAGGGGGCAGGAGGCAATCAGCCCCAGCATTTT. This translates into CASSPGQGAGGNQPQHF.

This rearrangement joins TRBV30 to TRBJ1-6; TRBD1 might be the D (5 bases). The CDR3 extends over 16 amino acids. The V end lost 0 bases, the J end lost 4 bases, and 13 bases lay between the germline ends. Germline V CDR1 and CDR2: GTSNPN, SVGIG (reference sequence). CDR3 nucleotides: TGTGCCTGGAGTGTGAAGCAGGGCGGGTATAATTCACCCCTCCACTTT. This gives the protein CAWSVKQGGYNSPLHF. Full variable domain (remainder filled in from reference TRBV30 and TRBJ1-6): SQTIHQWPATLVQPVGSPLSLECTVEGTSNPNLYWYRQAAGRGLQLLFYSVGIGQISSEVPQNLSASRPQDRQFILSSKKLLLSDSGFYLCAWSVKQGGYNSPLHFGNGTRLTVT.

The chain is built from TRBV11-2 and TRBJ1-4; possible D gene TRBD1, 6 bases. The ends were cut back, 7 bases at V and 5 bases at J, with 11 bases in the middle. This CDR3 is built from 13 residues. In germline, CDR1 is SGHAT, CDR2 FQNNGV. The CDR3 region is CASTRQVNEKLFF. The CDR3 DNA follows: TGTGCCAGCACCCGACAGGTGAATGAAAAACTGTTTTTT.

The chain joins TRBV12-3 or TRBV12-4 to TRBJ1-2; 8 bases map to TRBD1. The CDR3 is 13 residues long. The V gene end was trimmed by 7 bases and the J gene end by 7 bases; junction bases not matched to a gene: 8. CDR3 nucleotide sequence: TGTGCCAGCACCGCCGAGACAGGGGTTGGCTACACCTTC. Its translation: CASTAETGVGYTF.

The V call is TRBV12-3 or TRBV12-4, the J call TRBJ2-3, with D unresolved. This CDR3 is built from 13 residues. Trimming shortened V by 5 bases and J by 5 bases, and 11 bases separated the two germline ends. CDR3 region: CASSGGKGDTQYF. CDR3 bases: TGTGCCAGCAGTGGCGGTAAAGGAGATACGCAGTATTTT.

This clonotype was picked up one time. V gene TRBV7-2 combines with J gene TRBJ1-1; D not certain. V lost 6 bases and J lost 7, with 21 bases in between. Per the germline V gene, CDR1 is SGHTA and CDR2 is FQGNSA. The CDR3 covers 15 residues. The DNA of the CDR3 is TGTGCCAGCAGGCAGACCTCGGTCGGACGGGTTGAAGCTTTCTTT. This encodes CASRQTSVGRVEAFF.

The chain is built from TRBV9 and TRBJ1-6; D possibly corresponds to TRBD1 (6 bases). CDR1 and CDR2 from the germline V gene are SGDLS and YYNGEE. The CDR3 totals 14 residues. V lost 1 base to trimming and J lost 11 bases, with 13 bases between them. The CDR3 sequence is CASSVTGTPPPLHF. The CDR3 DNA follows: TGTGCCAGCAGCGTAACCGGGACACCTCCACCCCTCCACTTT. The full variable domain, rest sourced from reference TRBV9 and TRBJ1-6, is DSGVTQTPKHLITATGQRVTLRCSPRSGDLSVYWYQQSLDQGLQFLIQYYNGEERAKGNILERFSAQQFPDLHSELNLSSLELGDSALYFCASSVTGTPPPLHFGNGTRLTVT.

In its sample, this clonotype was seen once. The rearrangement uses TRBV30 and TRBJ1-2; a weak D match, TRBD1 (6 bases). Trimming took off 4 bases at V and 4 bases at J, with 10 bases between the two ends. The germline gives CDR1 GTSNPN, CDR2 SVGIG (reference sequence). CDR3 length: 12 amino acids. The CDR3 spells CAWKGDRYGYTF. The CDR3 DNA is TGTGCCTGGAAGGGGGATCGCTATGGCTACACCTTC.

The CDR3 DNA is TGTGCCAGCAGTTTGGGCGGGGGGGTTTCCTACAATGAGCAGTTCTTC. Translation: CASSLGGGVSYNEQFF. The chain carries TRBV28 and TRBJ2-1; 9 nucleotides match TRBD2. CDR1 is MDHEN, CDR2 SYDVKM, per germline. This CDR3 spans 16 amino acids. V was clipped by 3 bases and J by 1 base; unmatched bases: 4.

This clonotype was recorded once. The chain links TRBV20-1 to TRBJ2-7; TRBD2 aligns across 7 bases. Trimming at V came to 6 bases and at J to 2 bases, leaving 7 bases not matched to a gene. The CDR3 runs to 13 residues. Germline values: CDR1 DFQATT, CDR2 SNEGSKA (reference sequence). The CDR3 nucleotides are TGCAGTGCCGCCTCCGGGACTACCTACGAGCAGTACTTC. Protein product: CSAASGTTYEQYF.

The chain is built from TRBV20-1 and TRBJ2-1; D is undetermined. This CDR3 comprises 12 residues. Germline CDR1 DFQATT, CDR2 SNEGSKA (reference sequence). V was clipped by 4 bases and J by 4 bases, with 8 bases between them. The DNA of the CDR3 is TGCAGTGCTAAAGACAAATACAATGAGCAGTTCTTC. Protein product: CSAKDKYNEQFF.

V and J are TRBV5-4 and TRBJ2-1, with 8 bases fitting TRBD1. The CDR3 extends over 16 amino acids. From germline, CDR1 is SGHNT and CDR2 YYREEE (reference sequence). The trim removed 5 bases at V and 3 bases at J, leaving 10 bases unmatched. CDR3 DNA sequence: TGTGCCAGCAGTGAGCCCCCGGGACAGGACTACAATGAGCAGTTCTTC. Translation: CASSEPPGQDYNEQFF.

The chain has TRBV2 and TRBJ2-7; D is possibly TRBD1 (5 bases). V dropped 3 bases and J dropped 1 base, with 7 bases sitting between them. Germline V gives CDR1 SNHLY, CDR2 FYNNEI. The CDR3 is 13 amino acids. Here the CDR3 reads CASSDQGSYEQYF. DNA of the CDR3: TGTGCCAGCAGTGATCAGGGATCCTACGAGCAGTACTTC. The complete variable domain, with remaining parts taken from reference TRBV2 and TRBJ2-7, reads EPEVTQTPSHQVTQMGQEVILRCVPISNHLYFYWYRQILGQKVEFLVSFYNNEISEKSEIFDDQFSVERPDGSNFTLKIRSTKLEDSAMYFCASSDQGSYEQYFGPGTRLTVT.

The CDR3 reads CASSVDTDQPQHF. The CDR3 coding sequence is TGTGCCAGCAGCGTGGACACGGATCAGCCCCAGCATTTT. The J gene is TRBJ1-5, the V gene TRBV9; tentatively, D is TRBD1 (5 bases). V was clipped by 2 bases and J by 5 bases, with 8 bases between them. CDR1 is SGDLS and CDR2 is YYNGEE in the germline V gene. CDR3 size: 13 residues.

This clonotype was counted a single time. The chain is built from TRBV12-3 or TRBV12-4 and TRBJ1-5; maybe TRBD1 (5 bases). This CDR3 is built from 15 residues. Trimming removed 0 bases at V and 5 bases at J, with 11 bases between. CDR3 sequence: CASSLALRRDQPQHF. CDR3 DNA: TGTGCCAGCAGTTTAGCACTTCGCAGGGATCAGCCCCAGCATTTT.

V is TRBV6-6 and J is TRBJ2-7; D possibly uses TRBD1 or TRBD2 (6 bases each). The V gene lost 9 bases and the J gene lost 5 bases, with 17 bases spanning the gap. Germline V CDR1 and CDR2: MNHNY, SVGAGI (reference sequence). This CDR3 has 13 residues. The CDR3 DNA sequence: TGTGCCAGTGAGGGGCAGGGGAGGCACGAGCAGTACTTC. This codes for CASEGQGRHEQYF.

The table lists this clonotype with a count of one. DNA of the CDR3: TGTGCCAGCAGCTCGAGCGGGGGTAGCGAAAGGAGCTCCTACGAGCAGTACTTC. This sequence encodes CASSSSGGSERSSYEQYF. V is TRBV7-9 and J is TRBJ2-7; TRBD2 agrees at 8 bases. From germline, CDR1 is SEHNR and CDR2 FQNEAQ (reference sequence). V shed 4 bases and J 0 bases; nucleotides not matched to a gene: 14. The CDR3 covers 18 residues.

The chain is built from TRBV5-1 and TRBJ2-7, with D maybe TRBD1 (5 bases). Germline V gene lookup returns CDR1 SGHRS and CDR2 YFSETQ. V was shortened by 3 bases and J by 3 bases, with 16 bases between the two germline ends. The CDR3 spans 15 residues. The CDR3 spells CASSSGRVISYEQYF. The CDR3, as DNA: TGCGCCAGCAGCTCAGGCAGGGTGATTAGCTACGAGCAGTACTTC.

This sequence joins TRBV20-1 and TRBJ2-3; D possibly corresponds to TRBD1 (5 bases). V was cut by 6 bases and J by 1 base, with 11 bases left in between. The germline gives CDR1 DFQATT, CDR2 SNEGSKA (reference sequence). The CDR3 is 13 amino acids. CDR3: CSAPPRGTDTQYF. CDR3 sequence (DNA): TGCAGTGCGCCGCCCAGGGGCACAGATACGCAGTATTTT.